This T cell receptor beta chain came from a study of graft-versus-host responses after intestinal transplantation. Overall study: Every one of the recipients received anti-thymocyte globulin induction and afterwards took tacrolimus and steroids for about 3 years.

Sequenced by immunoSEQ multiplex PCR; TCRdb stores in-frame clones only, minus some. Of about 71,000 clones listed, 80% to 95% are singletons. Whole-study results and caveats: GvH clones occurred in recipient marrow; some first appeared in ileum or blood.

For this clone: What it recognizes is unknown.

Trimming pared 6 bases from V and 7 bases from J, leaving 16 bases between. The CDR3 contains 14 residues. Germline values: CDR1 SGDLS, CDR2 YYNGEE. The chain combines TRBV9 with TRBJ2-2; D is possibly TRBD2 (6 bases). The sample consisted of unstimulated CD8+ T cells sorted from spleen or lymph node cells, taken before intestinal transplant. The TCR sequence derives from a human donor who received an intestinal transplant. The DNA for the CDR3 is TGTGCCAGCACCGATTTGGGAGGTCGCGGGGAGCTGTTTTTT. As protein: CASTDLGGRGELFF. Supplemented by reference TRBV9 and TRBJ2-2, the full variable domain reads DSGVTQTPKHLITATGQRVTLRCSPRSGDLSVYWYQQSLDQGLQFLIQYYNGEERAKGNILERFSAQQFPDLHSELNLSSLELGDSALYFCASTDLGGRGELFFGEGSRLTVL.